Each of the 18 T cell receptor beta chains below was sequenced from the same sample in a study of graft-versus-host responses after intestinal transplantation. The data were produced by immunoSEQ multiplex PCR, yet TCRdb's version contains in-frame clones alone and is incomplete. This table holds 40,000 or so clones, about 90% found once. Both intraepithelial and lamina propria lymphocytes were released by processing graft tissue. This material consisted of ileum tissue, taken almost 210 days after intestinal transplant. These TCRs come from a human patient who received an intestinal transplant, so some T cells may come from the graft donor.

This sequence joins TRBV7-9 and TRBJ1-2; D is undetermined. Trimming took 1 base from V and 10 from J, leaving 16 bases between them. The germline gives CDR1 SEHNR, CDR2 FQNEAQ (reference sequence). This CDR3 is 14 amino acids long. CDR3 amino acids: CASSLGTIERVYTF. CDR3 sequence (DNA): TGTGCCAGCAGCTTAGGGACCATAGAGAGAGTCTACACCTTC. The complete variable domain, with remaining parts taken from reference TRBV7-9 and TRBJ1-2, reads DTGVSQNPRHKITKRGQNVTFRCDPISEHNRLYWYRQTLGQGPEFLTYFQNEAQLEKSRLLSDRFSAERPKGSFSTLEIQRTEQGDSAMYLCASSLGTIERVYTFGSGTRLTVV.

The genes are TRBV9 and TRBJ1-6; 9 nucleotides agree with TRBD1. Trimming at V came to 4 bases and at J to 8 bases, leaving 10 bases not matched to a gene. This CDR3 spans 16 amino acids. CDR1 SGDLS and CDR2 YYNGEE come from the germline V gene. The CDR3 spells CASSPRSTGGDSPLHF. CDR3 DNA: TGTGCCAGCAGCCCGCGATCGACAGGGGGAGATTCACCCCTCCACTTT.

The chain carries TRBV19 and TRBJ1-5; 12 bases agree with TRBD1. Trimming took 4 bases from V and 3 from J; bases not matched to a gene: 4. This CDR3 comprises 16 residues. CDR1 LNHDA and CDR2 SQIVND come from the germline V gene (reference sequence). The CDR3 DNA sequence: TGTGCCAGTAGTACCTGGGACAGGGGGCCCAATCAGCCCCAGCATTTT. Its protein product is CASSTWDRGPNQPQHF.

This clone has a handful of counts. The chain couples TRBV5-1 to TRBJ2-5; D is possibly TRBD2 (5 bases). The germline V and J ends were trimmed by 4 bases and 3 bases, with 13 bases remaining between them. The CDR3 covers 14 residues. CDR1 is SGHRS, CDR2 YFSETQ, per germline. CDR3 sequence (DNA): TGCGCCAGCAGCCCGAACCTCGGGGAAGAGACCCAGTACTTC. It encodes CASSPNLGEETQYF.

The genes are TRBV2 and TRBJ1-2; TRBD1 matches 9 bases. CDR1 is SNHLY, CDR2 FYNNEI, per germline. The V segment lost 3 bases and the J segment 4 bases; nucleotides outside the gene matches: 3. The CDR3 is 14 residues long. CDR3 sequence (DNA): TGTGCCAGCAGTGAGGGGACAGGGAGCTATGGCTACACCTTC. Its translation is CASSEGTGSYGYTF.

The CDR3 sequence is CATTHGYNEQFF. In nucleotides, the CDR3 is TGTGCCACCACCCACGGGTACAATGAGCAGTTCTTC. The rearrangement joins TRBV27 to TRBJ2-1; D is unresolved. Germline CDR1 and CDR2: MNHEY and SMNVEV (reference sequence). This CDR3 is built from 12 residues. The ends were cut back, 10 bases at V and 4 bases at J, with 11 bases in the middle.

The chain has TRBV28 and TRBJ2-6, with 8 nucleotides matching TRBD1. V was pared by 8 bases and J by 5 bases, with 11 bases of the junction left unmatched. CDR1 and CDR2 from the germline V gene are MDHEN and SYDVKM. The CDR3 is 16 amino acids. The CDR3 region is CASGQGLSAWANVLTF. CDR3 coding DNA: TGTGCCAGCGGACAGGGACTTTCTGCCTGGGCCAACGTCCTGACTTTC. The full variable domain, rest sourced from reference TRBV28 and TRBJ2-6, is DVKVTQSSRYLVKRTGEKVFLECVQDMDHENMFWYRQDPGLGLRLIYFSYDVKMKEKGDIPEGYSVSREKKERFSLILESASTNQTSMYLCASGQGLSAWANVLTFGAGSRLTVL.

The table lists this clone with a count of one. V is TRBV4-1 and J is TRBJ1-3; D call uncertain. Germline CDR1 and CDR2: MGHRA and YSYEKL. The V gene lost 4 bases and the J gene lost 0 bases, with 10 bases spanning the gap. The CDR3 loop spans 15 amino acids. CDR3 in amino acids: CASSPQSNSGNTIYF. In DNA, the CDR3 is TGCGCCAGCAGCCCGCAGAGTAACTCTGGAAACACCATATATTTT.

The chain combines TRBV11-2 with TRBJ2-5; D is unresolved. The CDR3 spans 14 residues. Germline CDR1 and CDR2: SGHAT and FQNNGV. V shed 0 bases and J shed 0 bases, with 5 bases lying between them. The CDR3 sequence: CASSLEPDQETQYF. The CDR3 bases are TGTGCCAGCAGCTTAGAGCCGGACCAAGAGACCCAGTACTTC.

For this clone: Within the sample, other DNA sequences also encode this same CDR3. The chain links TRBV2 to TRBJ2-1, with D tentatively TRBD1 (5 bases). Germline V CDR1 and CDR2: SNHLY, FYNNEI. The CDR3 is 14 amino acids. V shed 6 bases and J shed 3 bases, with 12 bases lying between them. In DNA form, the CDR3 reads TGTGCCAGCAGGCCAAGGGGAATCTACAATGAGCAGTTCTTC. The encoded protein is CASRPRGIYNEQFF.

V usage is TRBV11-2 and J usage is TRBJ2-1, with TRBD2 matching over 7 bases. V was clipped by 1 base and J by 8 bases; unmatched bases: 8. In germline, CDR1 is SGHAT, CDR2 FQNNGV. CDR3 length equals 15 residues. The chain's CDR3 is CASSLGAGPRDEQFF. The CDR3 DNA sequence: TGTGCCAGCAGCTTAGGAGCGGGACCCAGGGATGAGCAGTTCTTC.

This clone was counted a single time. The chain couples TRBV28 to TRBJ1-5; 9 bases are a match to TRBD1. From germline, CDR1 is MDHEN and CDR2 SYDVKM. Losses at the gene ends were 1 base for V and 3 bases for J; bases not matched to a gene: 7. This CDR3 spans 17 amino acids. CDR3 DNA: TGTGCCAGCAGTTTATATGGACAGGGGATCAACAATCAGCCCCAGCATTTT. Its translation is CASSLYGQGINNQPQHF.

DNA of the CDR3: TGTGCCAGCAGCGACACTGGGAACACTGAAGCTTTCTTT. It is translated as CASSDTGNTEAFF. The gene calls are TRBV5-6 and TRBJ1-1; D gene unclear. The CDR3 has 13 residues. Germline values: CDR1 SGHDT, CDR2 YYEEEE. Between the trimmed V and J ends, which lost 4 bases and 1 base, there was a span of 8 bases.

J is TRBJ2-7 and V is TRBV2; D is perhaps TRBD1 or TRBD2 (5 bases each). The CDR3 consists of 15 residues. With 7 bases removed from V and 6 bases from J, the gap between germline ends came to 22 bases. Germline CDR1 is SNHLY and CDR2 is FYNNEI. The DNA for the CDR3 is TGTGCCAGCATGGGGGAACCGGGCGGAAGGGGCGAGCAGTACTTC. This gives the protein CASMGEPGGRGEQYF. Supplemented by reference TRBV2 and TRBJ2-7, the full variable domain reads EPEVTQTPSHQVTQMGQEVILRCVPISNHLYFYWYRQILGQKVEFLVSFYNNEISEKSEIFDDQFSVERPDGSNFTLKIRSTKLEDSAMYFCASMGEPGGRGEQYFGPGTRLTVT.

The chain combines TRBV5-4 with TRBJ2-7; no clear D. The CDR3 spans 13 residues. Trimming shortened V by 10 bases and J by 3 bases, and 17 bases separated the two germline ends. Germline V CDR1 and CDR2: SGHNT, YYREEE (reference sequence). CDR3 sequence: CASSEEPFYEQYF. The DNA of the CDR3 is TGTGCCTCCTCTGAAGAGCCTTTCTACGAGCAGTACTTC.

This rearrangement joins TRBV5-1 to TRBJ2-7; no firm D call. Germline V CDR1 and CDR2: SGHRS, YFSETQ. The CDR3 is made up of 12 amino acids. V lost 1 base and J lost 0, with 2 bases in between. CDR3 amino acids: CASSLSSYEQYF. The CDR3, as DNA: TGCGCCAGCAGCTTGAGCTCCTACGAGCAGTACTTC.

The V and J genes are TRBV15 and TRBJ2-7; 7 bases match TRBD1. Unmatched junction bases numbered 9, after V lost 3 bases and J lost 1 base. This CDR3 contains 16 residues. Germline V gene data show CDR1 as LNHNV and CDR2 as YYDKDF (reference sequence). The CDR3: CATSSRGQSLSYEQYF. Here the CDR3 DNA reads TGTGCCACCAGCAGTCGGGGACAGTCGTTATCCTACGAGCAGTACTTC. Variable domain in full (rest from reference TRBV15 and TRBJ2-7): DAMVIQNPRYQVTQFGKPVTLSCSQTLNHNVMYWYQQKSSQAPKLLFHYYDKDFNNEADTPDNFQSRRPNTSFCFLDIRSPGLGDTAMYLCATSSRGQSLSYEQYFGPGTRLTVT.

This chain joins TRBV5-1 and TRBJ2-3; possible D gene TRBD1, 6 bases. CDR1 and CDR2 (germline): SGHRS, YFSETQ. CDR3 length: 16 amino acids. Trimming removed 0 bases from V and 2 bases from J, with 13 bases in between. CDR3 nucleotide sequence: TGCGCCAGCAGCTTGGCCGGTCAGGGGCCCACAGATACGCAGTATTTT. Protein: CASSLAGQGPTDTQYF.